This TCR beta chain was observed in a study of T-cell reconstitution after alpha-beta-depleted transplantation in children. The library targeted TCRbeta and was prepared with unique molecular identifiers. MiXCR was run by TCRdb on the PCR reads, yielding one entry per CDR3 protein. The repertoire has roughly 90,000 distinct CDR3 sequences, 12% of them found once; the top ten carry 11% to 15%. This clonotype was observed at least ten times. The source material was PBMCs from the stem cell graft donor, sampled from the stem cell graft. The source of this sequence is a human donor who donated a stem cell graft to a child with inherited bone marrow failure.

The CDR3 protein is CASSLGLGGVGNQPQHF. Written as DNA, the CDR3 is TGTGCCAGCAGCCTGGGGCTAGGCGGGGTAGGCAATCAGCCCCAGCATTTT. The rearrangement joins TRBV5-6 to TRBJ1-5, with a possible D match to TRBD1 (5 bases). Germline loops: CDR1 SGHDT, CDR2 YYEEEE. This CDR3 comprises 17 residues. Trimming stripped 4 bases from V and 2 bases from J, with 19 bases between.